This T cell receptor (beta chain) appears in the sequencing data of a study of blood T cell repertoires in COVID-19. Overall study: Sites across the United States, Italy and Spain contributed samples from acute and convalescent COVID-19. The cDNA or gDNA used as material had been derived from T cells, B-cell-depleted T cells, or PBMCs.

Sequencing was performed with immunoSEQ multiplex PCR; in TCRdb, only in-frame clones are kept and a portion is missing. The table lists a few hundred thousand clones, 83% of them singletons. Deletions cut 5 bases from V and 5 bases from J, with 8 bases between. This CDR3 region has 12 residues. Looked up from germline, CDR1 is MNHEY and CDR2 is SMNVEV (reference sequence). The TCR comes from a woman aged 30 to 39 with COVID-19, enrolled during active disease. The genes are TRBV27 and TRBJ2-3; D gene ambiguous. Sequencing input: peripheral blood. The CDR3 spells CASSTSVDTQYF. In DNA form, the CDR3 reads TGTGCCAGCAGTACCTCGGTAGATACGCAGTATTTT.